The clone carrying this TCR beta chain was picked up many times. This sample's time point: sample taken at primary tumor resection. TCRdb fed the 5' RACE reads into MiXCR, producing one record per CDR3 protein. The sample lists several thousand distinct CDR3 sequences; roughly a tenth were seen once. CDR1 and CDR2 from the germline V gene are SGHTA and FQGNSA. V was clipped by 1 base and J by 2 bases, with 4 bases between them. CDR3 size: 13 residues. This specimen belongs to a study of spatial heterogeneity in lung cancer. As for the study in general: Beta-chain sequences were consistently detected more often than alpha-chain sequences. Each distinct TCR and UMI combination averaged more than ten appearances in raw reads.

Material: normal lung tissue next to the tumor, obtained at surgery. The receptor's source is a male donor with early-stage non-small cell lung cancer. The rearrangement uses TRBV7-2 and TRBJ2-3; D ambiguous. CDR3 sequence: CASSLGYTDTQYF. The CDR3 DNA follows: TGTGCCAGCAGCTTAGGGTACACAGATACGCAGTATTTT.